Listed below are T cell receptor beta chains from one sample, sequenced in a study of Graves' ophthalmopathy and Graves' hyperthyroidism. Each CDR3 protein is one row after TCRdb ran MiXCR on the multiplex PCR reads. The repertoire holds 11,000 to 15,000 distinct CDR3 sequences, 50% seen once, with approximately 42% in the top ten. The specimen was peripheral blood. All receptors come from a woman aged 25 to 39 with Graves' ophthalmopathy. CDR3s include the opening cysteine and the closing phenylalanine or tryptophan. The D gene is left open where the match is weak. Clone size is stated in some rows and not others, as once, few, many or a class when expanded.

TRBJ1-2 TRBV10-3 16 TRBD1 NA TGTGCCATCAGTGAGTCCTACTCCGGGACAGTCTATGGCTACACCTTC CAISESYSGTVYGYTF
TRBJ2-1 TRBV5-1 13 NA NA TGCGCCAGCAGCTTAGAAGGGGACAATGAGCAGTTCTTC CASSLEGDNEQFF
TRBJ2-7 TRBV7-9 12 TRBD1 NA TGTGCCAGCAGCTGGACAGGGGAAGAGCAGTACTTC CASSWTGEEQYF
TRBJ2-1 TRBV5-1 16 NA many TGCGCCAGCAGCCGCCCCCCTGGGTGGGCCAACAATGAGCAGTTCTTC CASSRPPGWANNEQFF
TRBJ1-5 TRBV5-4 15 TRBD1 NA TGTGCCAGCAGCCATTGGACAGGGGTTCATCAGCCCCAGCATTTT CASSHWTGVHQPQHF
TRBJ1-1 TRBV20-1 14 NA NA TGCAGTGCCCTCGGGGCGGCTTCCTACAATGAAGCTTTCTTT CSALGAASYNEAFF
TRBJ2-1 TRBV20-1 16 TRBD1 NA TGCAGTGCTAGAGATCCAGGGGGTGGGGTTGACAATGAGCAGTTCTTC CSARDPGGGVDNEQFF
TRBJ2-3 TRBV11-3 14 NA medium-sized TGTGCCAGCAGCTTAGATCCCGGCACAGATACGCAGTATTTT CASSLDPGTDTQYF
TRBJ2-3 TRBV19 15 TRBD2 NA TGTGCCAGTAGTAGAGGACTAGCGGGGGAAGATACGCAGTATTTT CASSRGLAGEDTQYF
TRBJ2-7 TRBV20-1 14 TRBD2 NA TGCAGTGCGTCTAGCGGGCCTAACTCCTACGAGCAGTACTTC CSASSGPNSYEQYF
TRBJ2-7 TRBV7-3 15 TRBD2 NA TGTGCCAGCAGCCTAGGGACTAGCGGGAGCTACGAGCAGTACTTC CASSLGTSGSYEQYF
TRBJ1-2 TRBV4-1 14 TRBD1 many TGCGCCAGCAGCCAACCCAGGGGGGTTTCTGGCTACACCTTC CASSQPRGVSGYTF